Below, 27 T cell receptor beta chains from the same sample are listed, as sequenced in a study of immune heterogeneity within non-small cell lung tumors. Template input was genomic DNA from bulk tumor (600 ng per sample). Surgeons took several biopsies per primary tumor, spaced far apart, during surgery. Curative surgery was performed on patients who had untreated, newly diagnosed non-small cell lung cancer. Multiplex PCR amplified TCR beta CDR3 with 32 V and 13 J primers. TCRdb called the multiplex PCR reads again in MiXCR, with one record for every CDR3 protein. The data show roughly 3,000 distinct CDR3 sequences, with nearly 45% seen just once and roughly 53% held by the top ten. Input material: lung tumor tissue. These TCRs come from a man between 60 and 70 years old with non-small cell lung cancer.

This clonotype was counted only a few times. One junction end disagrees with the germline gene, perhaps due to a read error. V and J are TRBV5-8 and TRBJ1-1; D not resolved. Germline V gene lookup returns CDR1 SGHTS and CDR2 YDEGEE. The CDR3 runs 14 residues. The CDR3 coding sequence is TGTGCCGGCAGCTTGATTACAGTCTACACTGAAGCTTTCTTT. Its protein is CAGSLITVYTEAFF.

With regard to this clonotype: Since a much larger clone is just one base distant, this may be a read error. This sequence joins TRBV10-3 and TRBJ2-7; D perhaps matches TRBD2 (5 bases). Per germline, CDR1 ENHRY and CDR2 SYGVKD. The CDR3 covers 12 residues. The CDR3 DNA is TGTGCCATCAGCTCGGGAAACACCGAGCATTACTTC. Translated: CAISSGNTEHYF.

The chain recombines TRBV12-3 or TRBV12-4 with TRBJ1-2; weak D call: TRBD1 (5 bases). The ends were cut back, 5 bases at V and 8 bases at J, with 24 bases in the middle. The CDR3 runs to 16 residues. In DNA, the CDR3 is TGTGCCAGCAGTAACCAAGGAGGGACGGCCGCCGGGGGCTACACCTTC. It is translated as CASSNQGGTAAGGYTF.

The chain has TRBV11-2 and TRBJ2-5; 8 bases agree with TRBD2. The germline V gene has CDR1 SGHAT and CDR2 FQNNGV. CDR3 length equals 18 residues. V was clipped by 2 bases and J by 0 bases; unmatched bases: 11. This chain's CDR3 is CASSLKGRGAPNQETQYF. DNA for the CDR3: TGTGCCAGCAGCTTAAAGGGGCGGGGGGCTCCTAACCAAGAGACCCAGTACTTC. The full variable domain, rest sourced from reference TRBV11-2 and TRBJ2-5, is EAGVAQSPRYKIIEKRQSVAFWCNPISGHATLYWYQQILGQGPKLLIQFQNNGVVDDSQLPKDRFSAERLKGVDSTLKIQPAKLEDSAVYLCASSLKGRGAPNQETQYFGPGTRLLVL.

On this clonotype: A single base separates this from a much larger clone, so it may be a read error. The rearrangement uses TRBV27 and TRBJ1-4; D not certain. The V end lost 4 bases, the J end lost 10 bases, and 22 bases lay between the germline ends. CDR1 is MNHEY and CDR2 is SMNVEV in the germline V gene (reference sequence). CDR3 length: 16 residues. The CDR3, as DNA: TGTGCCAGCAGTTCACTGAGCAGCGGGTTGGGAGGAAAACTGTTTTTT. Translated, it gives CASSSLSSGLGGKLFF. Full variable domain (rest looked up from reference TRBV27 and TRBJ1-4): EAQVTQNPRYLITVTGKKLTVTCSQNMNHEYMSWYRQDPGLGLRQIYYSMNVEVTDKGDVPEGYKVSRKEKRNFPLILESPSPNQTSLYFCASSSLSSGLGGKLFFGSGTQLSVL.

This clonotype is medium-sized in the sample. The V call is TRBV10-3, the J call TRBJ1-5, with no clear D. The V end was cut by 0 bases, the J end by 5 bases, with 5 bases between. The CDR3 spans 13 residues. Germline V gene sequence: CDR1 ENHRY, CDR2 SYGVKD. CDR3 in amino acids: CAISESEDQPQHF. The CDR3 region has the DNA TGTGCCATCAGTGAGTCGGAGGATCAGCCCCAGCATTTT.

The chain employs TRBV10-1 and TRBJ2-7; D might be TRBD1 (6 bases). V dropped 2 bases and J dropped 3 bases, with 14 bases sitting between them. Germline V gives CDR1 WNHNN, CDR2 SYGVQD (reference sequence). The CDR3 sequence is 15 residues long. In nucleotides, the CDR3 is TGCGCCAGCAGTGAGAAGCCGGGACACTACTACGAGCAGTACTTC. Residues: CASSEKPGHYYEQYF.

This clonotype is medium-sized by share. The CDR3 sequence: CSASHVQGKETQYF. In DNA form, the CDR3 reads TGCAGTGCAAGCCACGTACAGGGGAAAGAGACCCAGTACTTC. This rearrangement joins TRBV20-1 to TRBJ2-5; 7 nucleotides agree with TRBD1. The J segment lost 3 bases and the V segment lost 6 bases, leaving 10 bases of the junction unmatched. CDR3 size: 14 residues. The germline CDR1 and CDR2 sequences are DFQATT and SNEGSKA (reference sequence).

About this clonotype itself: This may arise from a read error, as a much more abundant clone is one base away. The chain joins TRBV10-3 to TRBJ1-5; D ambiguous. CDR1 is ENHRY and CDR2 is SYGVKD in the germline V gene. The CDR3 runs 13 residues. The CDR3 here is CDISESEDQPQHF. The CDR3 nucleotides read TGTGACATCAGTGAGTCGGAGGATCAGCCCCAGCATTTT.

Of note for this clonotype: Compared with germline, one end of the junction differs, possibly owing to a read error. DNA for the CDR3: TGTGCCAGCAGTTACAGAAGCACCGGGGAGTTGTTTTTT. Encoded protein: CASSYRSTGELFF. V is TRBV6-2 or TRBV6-3 and J is TRBJ2-2; D possibly corresponds to TRBD2 (5 bases). Germline CDR1 MNHEY, CDR2 SVGEGT. The CDR3 is made up of 13 amino acids.

In the case of this clonotype: The junction does not match germline at one end; this may be a read error. The chain employs TRBV3-1 and TRBJ2-5; D is uncertain. The CDR3 runs to 13 residues. Germline CDR1 is LGHDT and CDR2 is YNNKEL (reference sequence). The CDR3 coding sequence is TGCTCCAGCAGCCAAGGCTGGGGAGAGACCCAGTACTTC. Residues: CSSSQGWGETQYF.

The chain is built from TRBV2 and TRBJ1-1; no reliable D call. The V end was cut by 8 bases, the J end by 4 bases, with 17 bases between. CDR1 and CDR2 from the germline V gene are SNHLY and FYNNEI. The CDR3 is 14 residues long. The CDR3 region has the DNA TGTGCCAGCTCGGAGCTGATGGGAGGCACTGAAGCTTTCTTT. Its translation is CASSELMGGTEAFF.

The V call is TRBV9, the J call TRBJ2-3, with 8 bases lining up with TRBD2. The CDR3 sequence is 16 residues long. Germline V gives CDR1 SGDLS, CDR2 YYNGEE. The ends lost 0 bases at V and 3 bases at J; junction bases unmatched: 6. CDR3 loop: CASSVESGGLTDTQYF. CDR3 sequence (DNA): TGTGCCAGCAGCGTAGAATCGGGAGGGTTAACAGATACGCAGTATTTT.

By share, this clonotype ranks as medium-sized. The rearrangement joins TRBV4-2 to TRBJ2-5; 9 bases fit TRBD1. This CDR3 is 17 amino acids long. The V and J ends lost 4 bases and 1 base, in that order; junction bases with no gene match: 10. Germline CDR1 is LGHNA and CDR2 is YNFKEQ. The CDR3: CASSRVLGQGRQETQYF. In DNA form, the CDR3 reads TGTGCCAGCAGCCGCGTTTTGGGACAGGGTCGCCAAGAGACCCAGTACTTC.

The chain is built from TRBV19 and TRBJ2-7; D is ambiguous. The ends were cut back, 3 bases at V and 1 base at J, with 13 bases in the middle. CDR3 size: 15 residues. Looked up from germline, CDR1 is LNHDA and CDR2 is SQIVND (reference sequence). The CDR3 DNA reads TGTGCCAGTAGTATGGCTTCCCGACCATCCTACGAGCAGTACTTC. Protein: CASSMASRPSYEQYF.

This clonotype is termed medium-sized. Here the CDR3 DNA reads TGCAGCGTTGTACTGGGCAGGGGGTCCTGGGAGGGATCCTACAATGAGCAGTTCTTC. Encoded protein: CSVVLGRGSWEGSYNEQFF. The gene calls are TRBV29-1 and TRBJ2-1, with D tentatively TRBD1 or TRBD2 (7 bases each). Looked up from germline, CDR1 is SQVTM and CDR2 is ANQGSEA. V was clipped by 4 bases and J by 1 base, with 26 bases between them. The CDR3 is 19 amino acids.

In its sample, this clonotype is medium-sized. This sequence joins TRBV12-3 or TRBV12-4 and TRBJ2-1; D remains ambiguous. The CDR3 consists of 11 residues. The V gene lost 0 bases and the J gene lost 15 bases, with 9 bases spanning the gap. CDR3 residues: CASSLATVGFF. Written as DNA, the CDR3 is TGTGCCAGCAGTTTAGCGACTGTGGGGTTCTTC.

This clonotype is classed as medium-sized. This chain links TRBV18 with TRBJ1-3, with D hard to call. CDR3 size: 14 residues. From germline, CDR1 is KGHSH and CDR2 LQKENI. Trimming shortened V by 1 base and J by 1 base, and 5 bases separated the two germline ends. The CDR3 bases are TGTGCCAGCTCACCACAGGGATCTGGAAACACCATATATTTT. Translated, it gives CASSPQGSGNTIYF.

This clonotype turned up a few times. This may arise from a read error, as a much more abundant clone is one base away. The V and J genes are TRBV10-3 and TRBJ1-2; no clear D. The CDR3 consists of 14 residues. Per germline, CDR1 ENHRY and CDR2 SYGVKD. The V end was cut by 6 bases, the J end by 4 bases, with 15 bases between. The CDR3 spells CAISSLAGSYGYTF. CDR3 sequence (DNA): TGTGCCATCAGCTCATTGGCCGGTAGCTATGGCTACACCTTC.

The chain is built from TRBV20-1 and TRBJ2-7, with TRBD2 as a possible D gene (6 bases). CDR3 length: 12 amino acids. V was pared by 3 bases and J by 7 bases, with 13 bases between. CDR1 DFQATT and CDR2 SNEGSKA come from the germline V gene (reference sequence). CDR3 loop: CSASQGAGEQYF. DNA for the CDR3: TGCAGTGCTAGTCAAGGGGCGGGGGAGCAGTACTTC.

Remarks on this clonotype: A much larger clone differs from this one at a single base, so this may be a read error. CDR3 DNA: TGTTCCAGCAGCGTAAGAGCGGGAGAAGGGCACAATGAGCAGTTCTTC. Translating it yields CSSSVRAGEGHNEQFF. J is TRBJ2-1 and V is TRBV9; 8 nucleotides line up with TRBD2. Germline V lookup: CDR1 SGDLS, CDR2 YYNGEE. The CDR3 is made up of 16 amino acids.

By sample share, this clonotype is large. This rearrangement joins TRBV15 to TRBJ1-2, with unresolved D. Germline loops: CDR1 LNHNV, CDR2 YYDKDF (reference sequence). The CDR3 is made up of 14 amino acids. V was cut by 3 bases and J by 4 bases, with 12 bases left in between. As DNA, the CDR3 is TGTGCCACCAGCAGCTACGGAGGGAGCTATGGCTACACCTTC. It specifies CATSSYGGSYGYTF.

This clonotype came up a few times. The rearrangement uses TRBV6-2 or TRBV6-3 and TRBJ2-3, with 7 bases identical to TRBD2. V lost 8 bases to trimming and J lost 2 bases; unmatched junction nucleotides: 10. The length of the CDR3 is 15 residues. Germline V gene sequence: CDR1 MNHEY, CDR2 SVGEGT. This CDR3 is CASLTGTTYTDTQYF. The DNA of the CDR3 is TGTGCCAGCCTCACGGGGACTACGTACACAGATACGCAGTATTTT.

This CDR3 is CASSPGGREHDEQYF. CDR3 in DNA: TGTGCCAGCAGCCCGGGAGGGCGGGAGCACGACGAGCAGTACTTC. The chain joins TRBV27 to TRBJ2-7; 8 bases map to TRBD2. CDR1 is MNHEY, CDR2 SMNVEV, per germline (reference sequence). The V and J ends lost 6 bases and 5 bases, in that order; junction bases with no gene match: 12. The CDR3 has 15 residues.

This chain links TRBV20-1 with TRBJ2-1; 7 nucleotides agree with TRBD1. Germline CDR1 DFQATT, CDR2 SNEGSKA (reference sequence). CDR3 length equals 14 residues. Trimming took 4 bases from V and 10 from J; bases not matched to a gene: 13. DNA of the CDR3: TGCAGTGCTAACCGACAGGGTGATGGGGGAGAGCAGTTCTTC. This gives the protein CSANRQGDGGEQFF.

This chain connects TRBV20-1 to TRBJ2-3; 12 bases map to TRBD2. Germline lookup yields CDR1 DFQATT and CDR2 SNEGSKA (reference sequence). The CDR3 has 14 residues. The V segment lost 5 bases and the J segment 4 bases; nucleotides outside the gene matches: 4. The CDR3 DNA follows: TGCAGTGCTGAGACTAGCGGGGGACCAGATACGCAGTATTTT. Amino acid sequence: CSAETSGGPDTQYF.

This rearrangement joins TRBV2 to TRBJ2-3; 9 positions agree with TRBD2. Germline-derived CDR1 and CDR2 are SNHLY and FYNNEI. This CDR3 comprises 16 residues. J gave up 2 bases and V 5 bases, and 8 bases lay outside the gene matches. The DNA for the CDR3 is TGTGCCAGCAGTCACCCACTAGCGGGTGCCACAGATACGCAGTATTTT. Encoded protein: CASSHPLAGATDTQYF.